The subject of this entry is one T cell receptor beta chain. As yet, its antigen is unknown. The PCR employed 60 Vbeta primers together with 13 Jbeta primers. Clones were read by immunoSEQ multiplex PCR, and TCRdb kept only the in-frame ones, dropping some. The profile covers about 93,000 clones, with 77% appearing a single time and about 2.1% taken by the ten largest. Germline assignment: CDR1 SGHDN and CDR2 FVKESK. The CDR3 runs to 15 residues. Trimming at V came to 3 bases and at J to 0 bases, leaving 4 bases not matched to a gene. The sample originates from a study of cytomegalovirus exposure and HLA in healthy donors. General study points: Across donors, most TCRs were seen rarely, yet some public ones were widespread.

This receptor was identified in a boy aged 5-17 years in good health and CMV-seronegative. This chain links TRBV14 with TRBJ1-1; 7 nucleotides agree with TRBD1. The specimen was PBMCs. CDR3 sequence (DNA): TGTGCCAGCAGCCAGATACAGGGGTTGAACACTGAAGCTTTCTTT. It specifies CASSQIQGLNTEAFF.